This T cell receptor (beta chain) was profiled in a study of CD8 T cells in Susac syndrome. The CDR3 extends over 13 amino acids. Looked up from germline, CDR1 is DFQATT and CDR2 is SNEGSKA (reference sequence). J lost 0 bases, V lost 5 bases, and 2 bases had no gene match. CD8+ and CD4+ T cells from blood underwent TCR beta sequencing, which was carried out in a high-throughput format. Negative isolation yielded CD4+ and CD8+ T cells, and FACS enriched TEMRA cells. About 0.5 to 1 ug RNA was reverse transcribed with random hexamers. TCRdb passed the immunoSEQ multiplex PCR reads through MiXCR, listing each CDR3 protein once. The table shows 100,000 or so distinct CDR3 sequences, with 80% to 95% occurring only once.

Input material: CD4+ T cells from PBMCs. This sequence joins TRBV20-1 and TRBJ1-2; 8 positions match TRBD1. The TCR originated in a human donor in good health. The CDR3 sequence: CSARGQANYGYTF. The CDR3 nucleotides read TGCAGTGCTCGGGGACAGGCTAACTATGGCTACACCTTC.